The 7 T cell receptor beta chains presented below share a single source sample, sequenced in a study of PD-1 blockade in classical Hodgkin lymphoma. Time point reported: cycle 4 day 1 (C4D1), after more than five weeks of nivolumab. All patients relapsed after autologous stem cell transplantation, and brentuximab vedotin exposure varied. CD4+ T cells were purified from thawed PBMCs by negative selection. Assay used: immunoSEQ multiplex PCR; TCRdb lists only in-frame clones, some missing. The sample lists 10,000 to 15,000 clones, about 79% occurring once. Sequenced material: CD4+ T cells from blood, taken before the fourth cycle of nivolumab. The receptors were sampled from a human donor with classical Hodgkin lymphoma.

The chain joins TRBV27 to TRBJ1-1; maybe TRBD1 (5 bases). Deletions cut 4 bases from V and 2 bases from J, with 8 bases between. CDR1 MNHEY and CDR2 SMNVEV come from the germline V gene (reference sequence). This CDR3 has 13 amino acids. The CDR3 DNA is TGTGCCAGCAGTTCCAGGGTTAACACTGAAGCTTTCTTT. Translation gives CASSSRVNTEAFF.

The CDR3 sequence is CASSLPSRRLQNEKLFF. The CDR3 nucleotides are TGCGCCAGCAGCTTGCCCTCTAGACGCTTACAGAATGAAAAACTGTTTTTT. The V gene is TRBV5-1, the J gene TRBJ1-4; D gene unclear. Germline assignment: CDR1 SGHRS and CDR2 YFSETQ. The CDR3 length is 17 residues. Trimming left V 1 base short and J 5 bases short, with 18 bases between.

The chain is built from TRBV30 and TRBJ2-7; D call uncertain. Between the trimmed V and J ends, which lost 1 base and 5 bases, there was a span of 6 bases. The CDR3 has 11 residues. Germline CDR1 and CDR2: GTSNPN and SVGIG (reference sequence). CDR3 sequence: CAWSDYDEQYF. The CDR3 DNA sequence: TGTGCCTGGAGTGACTACGACGAGCAGTACTTC.

The chain carries TRBV2 and TRBJ2-7; 10 positions match TRBD2. V dropped 4 bases and J dropped 0; count of bases not matched to a gene: 3. Germline values: CDR1 SNHLY, CDR2 FYNNEI. CDR3 length equals 15 residues. The CDR3 DNA reads as TGTGCCAGCAGTGGACTAGCGGGCAACTCCTACGAGCAGTACTTC. It is translated as CASSGLAGNSYEQYF.

V usage is TRBV6-7 and J usage is TRBJ2-3; 8 bases align to TRBD2. TRBV6-7 is flagged as an ORF with uncertain function. This CDR3 has 18 amino acids. The V gene end was trimmed by 2 bases and the J gene end by 2 bases; junction bases not matched to a gene: 12. The CDR3 nucleotides are TGTGCCAGCAGTTACCGCACGAAGGCGGGGGGCACCACAGATACGCAGTATTTT. It codes for CASSYRTKAGGTTDTQYF.

The rearrangement uses TRBV5-6 and TRBJ2-3; a weak D match, TRBD1 (5 bases). The CDR3 is made up of 15 amino acids. The V end lost 7 bases, the J end lost 0 bases, and 15 bases lay between the germline ends. The germline CDR1 and CDR2 sequences are SGHDT and YYEEEE. CDR3 nucleotides: TGTGCCAGCGCAAGGGGTTATCCTAGCACAGATACGCAGTATTTT. As protein: CASARGYPSTDTQYF.

CDR3 amino acids: CASSLVVYTEAFF. The CDR3 bases are TGTGCCAGCAGCTTAGTAGTTTACACTGAAGCTTTCTTT. The rearrangement links TRBV7-9 to TRBJ1-1; D remains unclear. This CDR3 comprises 13 residues. V was shortened by 1 base and J by 3 bases, with 6 bases between the two germline ends. Germline values: CDR1 SEHNR, CDR2 FQNEAQ (reference sequence).